These T cell receptor beta chains were read from a single sample in a study of blood T cell repertoires in COVID-19. Only in-frame clones appear in the TCRdb table, and some are missing; sequencing was by immunoSEQ multiplex PCR. This sample has 270,000 or so clones, with 90% found just once. Material for sequencing was peripheral blood. These receptors were collected from an older woman with COVID-19, enrolled during active disease. Both conserved end residues are part of each CDR3. A D gene is named only where the DNA matches it firmly. Clone size is not always given. Where it is, it says once, few, many or a class for expanded clones.

D,V,size,length,J,DNA,CDR3
NA,TRBV10-2,NA,17,TRBJ1-5,TGCGCCAGCAGTGATTTGACCCTGGGACAAAGTTATCAGCCCCAGCATTTT,CASSDLTLGQSYQPQHF
NA,TRBV6-2/TRBV6-3,NA,11,TRBJ1-2,TGTGCCAGCAGTCACGGGTCAAGCAGCACCTTC,CASSHGSSSTF
NA,TRBV15,NA,15,TRBJ2-2,TGTGCCACCCACCATGGCAGGGCGAACACCGGGGAGCTGTTTTTT,CATHHGRANTGELFF
TRBD1,TRBV6-5,NA,15,TRBJ1-2,TGTGCCAGCAGTCCCAGGCGGGACAGCCGTATTGGCTACACCTTC,CASSPRRDSRIGYTF
NA,TRBV9,NA,12,TRBJ2-3,TGTGCCAGCAGCGTAGGGCTTGATACGCAGTATTTT,CASSVGLDTQYF
NA,TRBV3-1/TRBV3-2,NA,16,TRBJ1-6,TGTGCCAGCAGCCAGACAGAAAGCCTAAGGGGATCACCCCTCCACTTT,CASSQTESLRGSPLHF
NA,TRBV7-2,NA,13,TRBJ1-2,TGTGCCAGCAGCTTAGTGGGGGGCTATGGCTACACCTTC,CASSLVGGYGYTF
TRBD1,TRBV27,once,15,TRBJ1-3,TGTGCCAGCCGGGACAGGGGGCGCGTTGGAAACACCATATATTTT,CASRDRGRVGNTIYF
NA,TRBV9,NA,15,TRBJ1-3,TGTGCCAGCAGCGCGGGGGTCAACTCTGGAAACACCATATATTTT,CASSAGVNSGNTIYF
TRBD1,TRBV19,once,17,TRBJ2-1,TGTGCCAGTAGTATAGGTTTTGCCAGGGGGTTAGGAAATGAGCAGTTCTTC,CASSIGFARGLGNEQFF
NA,TRBV7-2,NA,15,TRBJ2-3,TGTGCCAGCACTAGGGCGGGTCAGTTCACAGATACGCAGTATTTT,CASTRAGQFTDTQYF
NA,TRBV6-4,NA,16,TRBJ2-3,TGTGCCAGCAGAGACTTACTGAGTGTGTGGACAGATACGCAGTATTTT,CASRDLLSVWTDTQYF
TRBD1,TRBV10-3,NA,15,TRBJ1-1,TGTGCCATCAGAGGGGGCTCCGTCGGGAACACTGAAGCTTTCTTT,CAIRGGSVGNTEAFF
TRBD1,TRBV5-5,NA,15,TRBJ1-1,TGTGCCAGCAGCTCCAGACAGGGCCGGAACACTGAAGCTTTCTTT,CASSSRQGRNTEAFF
TRBD1,TRBV6-1,NA,14,TRBJ1-2,TGTGCCAGCAGTGATAAGGGGACAGGGGAGGGCTACACCTTC,CASSDKGTGEGYTF
TRBD1,TRBV5-4,NA,16,TRBJ1-2,TGTGCCAGCAGGAGGGTGGGACAGGGTGGAAACTATGGCTACACCTTC,CASRRVGQGGNYGYTF
TRBD1,TRBV7-2,NA,14,TRBJ2-7,TGTGCCAGCAGCACCGGACAGGGCTCCGGGGAGCAGTACTTC,CASSTGQGSGEQYF
NA,TRBV2,NA,13,TRBJ1-2,TGTGCCAGCAGTGGCACAGGGCTATATGGCTACACCTTC,CASSGTGLYGYTF
TRBD1,TRBV30,NA,13,TRBJ1-2,TGTGCCTGGAGGCTAACAGGGGGAACAGGCTACACCTTC,CAWRLTGGTGYTF
NA,TRBV3-1/TRBV3-2,NA,16,TRBJ1-2,TGTGCCAGCAGCCTAGGGAGACGGGCTGCCGCCTATGGCTACACCTTC,CASSLGRRAAAYGYTF
NA,TRBV7-9,NA,15,TRBJ1-1,TGTGCCAGCAGCTTCACAGGGTCAATTGGTACTGAAGCTTTCTTT,CASSFTGSIGTEAFF
NA,TRBV11-1,NA,13,TRBJ2-1,TGTGCCAGCAGCCGGGGGGCATACAATGAGCAGTTCTTC,CASSRGAYNEQFF
NA,TRBV4-2,NA,14,TRBJ1-1,TGTGCCAGCAGGCGGGGGGTTGAGCACACTGAAGCTTTCTTT,CASRRGVEHTEAFF
TRBD1,TRBV11-2,NA,16,TRBJ1-3,TGTGCCAGCAGCCCCGGAGGGGGCAGCTCTGGAAACACCATATATTTT,CASSPGGGSSGNTIYF
TRBD1,TRBV11-2,NA,13,TRBJ1-2,TGTGCCAGCAGCTTGACAGGGTTCTATGGCTACACCTTC,CASSLTGFYGYTF
TRBD1,TRBV4-1,NA,13,TRBJ1-2,TGCGCCAGCAGCCAAGGGACAGGGATCGGCTACACCTTC,CASSQGTGIGYTF
NA,TRBV6-5,NA,13,TRBJ1-5,TGTGCCAGCACAACAGGGTCGGGTCAGCCCCAGCATTTT,CASTTGSGQPQHF
TRBD2,TRBV5-1,NA,15,TRBJ2-5,TGCGCCAGCAGCTTGTTTTTTACTAGCGAGGAGACCCAGTACTTC,CASSLFFTSEETQYF
TRBD2,TRBV18,NA,19,TRBJ2-2,TGTGCCAGCTCCCCGATTATGGCTAGCGGGGGTCGGAGCACCGGGGAGCTGTTTTTT,CASSPIMASGGRSTGELFF
TRBD2,TRBV27,once,15,TRBJ2-3,TGTGCCAGCAGGATAGCGGGGGGGCTGATAGATACGCAGTATTTT,CASRIAGGLIDTQYF
NA,TRBV7-3,NA,16,TRBJ2-2,TGTGCCAGCAGCCTTGACAGCTCCGGTAGGACCGGGGAGCTGTTTTTT,CASSLDSSGRTGELFF
TRBD1,TRBV5-4,NA,14,TRBJ2-1,TGTGCCAGCAGCACCCGGGACAGGGGCAATGAGCAGTTCTTC,CASSTRDRGNEQFF
NA,TRBV2,NA,14,TRBJ1-2,TGTGCCAGCAATACAGGAACCGTCTATCGTGGCTACACCTTC,CASNTGTVYRGYTF
TRBD1,TRBV19,NA,18,TRBJ1-6,TGTGCCAGTAGTTCGCGGCCTTTGACAGGGGCAGATAATTCACCCCTCCACTTT,CASSSRPLTGADNSPLHF
TRBD1,TRBV30,NA,16,TRBJ1-2,TGTGCCTGGAGCCGAGGAGGGACAGGGAGGGGTCGGGGCTACACCTTC,CAWSRGGTGRGRGYTF
NA,TRBV10-3,NA,13,TRBJ1-1,TGTGCCATCAGTGACTCGGACAGCCTTGAAGCTTTCTTT,CAISDSDSLEAFF
NA,TRBV5-1,NA,13,TRBJ1-6,TGCGCCAGCAGTGGACACGAGGATTCACCCCTCCACTTT,CASSGHEDSPLHF
NA,TRBV7-9,once,15,TRBJ1-6,TGTGCCAGCAACCTTGACAGAAGAAATAATTCACCCCTCCACTTT,CASNLDRRNNSPLHF
NA,TRBV5-5,NA,14,TRBJ1-2,TGTGCCAGCAGCTTGGGGGGAAGCGGATATGGCTACACCTTC,CASSLGGSGYGYTF
TRBD2,TRBV7-6,NA,18,TRBJ2-1,TGTGCCAGCAGCTTATTCGGACTAGCGGGGACCTCCTACAATGAGCAGTTCTTC,CASSLFGLAGTSYNEQFF
TRBD1,TRBV2,NA,14,TRBJ2-7,TGTGCCAGCAGGCCGGGACAGGGGGCCCACGAGCAGTACTTC,CASRPGQGAHEQYF
NA,TRBV2,NA,12,TRBJ2-1,TGTGCCAGCAGCGTCGAGATGAATGAGCAGTTCTTC,CASSVEMNEQFF
NA,TRBV7-2,once,13,TRBJ1-2,TGTGCCAGCAGCTTAGAGGCGGGTTATGGCTACACCTTC,CASSLEAGYGYTF
TRBD1,TRBV19,NA,14,TRBJ2-2,TGTGCCACATCGACAGGGGGGAACACCGGGGAGCTGTTTTTT,CATSTGGNTGELFF
NA,TRBV19,NA,14,TRBJ1-2,TGTGCCAGTAGTAAGGGGACTACCAGTTATGGCTACACCTTC,CASSKGTTSYGYTF
TRBD1,TRBV2,NA,15,TRBJ1-2,TGTGCCAGTAGCTGGGGACAGGGCGGATCCTATGGCTACACCTTC,CASSWGQGGSYGYTF